One and the same sample provided the 2 T cell receptor beta chains below, sequenced in a study of OX40 agonist ivuxolimab in advanced cancers. The table came from immunoSEQ multiplex PCR; TCRdb's copy has only in-frame clones and leaves some out. The sample has tens of thousands of clones, around 82% seen once; the top ten hold around 2%. The sequences come from CD4+ or CD8+ T cells sorted from blood, collected in a trial of the OX40 agonist ivuxolimab. The source is an adult with an advanced solid tumor such as melanoma, head and neck, liver or kidney cancer.

This chain connects TRBV14 to TRBJ1-4, with D unclear. The CDR3 runs 16 residues. CDR1 and CDR2 (germline): SGHDN, FVKESK. Trimming stripped 1 base from V and 6 bases from J, with 15 bases between. DNA of the CDR3: TGTGCCAGCAGCCAAGGGTCTGGCATTCAGTATGAAAAACTGTTTTTT. It encodes CASSQGSGIQYEKLFF. The full variable domain, its missing parts supplied by reference TRBV14 and TRBJ1-4, is EAGVTQFPSHSVIEKGQTVTLRCDPISGHDNLYWYRRVMGKEIKFLLHFVKESKQDESGMPNNRFLAERTGGTYSTLKVQPAELEDSGVYFCASSQGSGIQYEKLFFGSGTQLSVL.

This clone was recorded only once. The gene calls are TRBV29-1 and TRBJ2-1, with D unclear. V lost 4 bases to trimming and J lost 11 bases, with 6 bases between them. The V gene's germline CDR1 is SQVTM and CDR2 ANQGSEA. CDR3 length equals 9 residues. As DNA, the CDR3 is TGCAGCGTTGGGGCGAAGCAGTTCTTC. Translating it yields CSVGAKQFF.